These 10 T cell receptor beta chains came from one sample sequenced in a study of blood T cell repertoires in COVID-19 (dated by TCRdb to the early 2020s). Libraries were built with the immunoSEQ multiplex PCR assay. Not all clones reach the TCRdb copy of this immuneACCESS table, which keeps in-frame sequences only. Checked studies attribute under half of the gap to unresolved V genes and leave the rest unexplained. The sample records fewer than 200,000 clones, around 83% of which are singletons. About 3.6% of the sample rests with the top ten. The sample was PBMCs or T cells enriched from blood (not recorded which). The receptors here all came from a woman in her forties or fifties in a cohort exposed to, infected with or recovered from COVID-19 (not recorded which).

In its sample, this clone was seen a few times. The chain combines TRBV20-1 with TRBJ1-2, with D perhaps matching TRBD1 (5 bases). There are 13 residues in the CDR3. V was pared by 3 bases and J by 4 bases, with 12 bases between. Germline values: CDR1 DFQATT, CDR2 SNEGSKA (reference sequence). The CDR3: CSASQGQLYGYTF. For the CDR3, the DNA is TGCAGTGCTAGTCAGGGCCAGCTCTATGGCTACACCTTC.

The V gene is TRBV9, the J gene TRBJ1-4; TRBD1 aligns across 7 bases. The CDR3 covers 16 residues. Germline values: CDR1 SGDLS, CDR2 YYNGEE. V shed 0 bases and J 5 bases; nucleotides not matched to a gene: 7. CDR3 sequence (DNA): TGTGCCAGCAGCGTAGTTCCAGAGGGGGCCAATGAAAAACTGTTTTTT. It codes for CASSVVPEGANEKLFF.

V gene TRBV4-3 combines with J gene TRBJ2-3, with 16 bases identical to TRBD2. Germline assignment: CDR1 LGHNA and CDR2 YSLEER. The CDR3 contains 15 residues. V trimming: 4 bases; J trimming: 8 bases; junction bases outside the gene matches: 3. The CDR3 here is CASSPGLAGGITQYF. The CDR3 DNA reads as TGCGCCAGCAGCCCGGGACTAGCGGGGGGGATTACGCAGTATTTT.

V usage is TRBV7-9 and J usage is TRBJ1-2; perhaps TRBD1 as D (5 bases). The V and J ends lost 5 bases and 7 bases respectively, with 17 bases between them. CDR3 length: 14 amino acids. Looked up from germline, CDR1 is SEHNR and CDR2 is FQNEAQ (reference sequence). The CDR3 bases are TGTGCCAGCAGCGAGGGACTGACCTATGGTGGCTACACCTTC. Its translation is CASSEGLTYGGYTF.

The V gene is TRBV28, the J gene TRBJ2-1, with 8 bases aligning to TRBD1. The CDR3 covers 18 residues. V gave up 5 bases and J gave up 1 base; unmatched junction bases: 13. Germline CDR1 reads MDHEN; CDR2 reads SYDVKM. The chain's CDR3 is CASSPHGQGLLSYNEQFF. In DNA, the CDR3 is TGTGCCAGCAGTCCCCACGGACAGGGACTTTTATCCTACAATGAGCAGTTCTTC.

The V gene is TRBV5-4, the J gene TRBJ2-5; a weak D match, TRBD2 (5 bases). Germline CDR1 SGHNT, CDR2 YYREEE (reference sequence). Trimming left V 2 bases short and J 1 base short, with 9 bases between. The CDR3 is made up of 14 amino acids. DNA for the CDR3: TGTGCCAGCAGCTTAGAGGGAACCCAAGAGACCCAGTACTTC. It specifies CASSLEGTQETQYF.

The CDR3 sequence: CASSILMVAVTEAFF. The CDR3 DNA sequence: TGTGCCAGTAGTATTTTGATGGTGGCAGTCACTGAAGCTTTCTTT. V and J are TRBV19 and TRBJ1-1; D is uncertain. The CDR3 extends over 15 amino acids. Germline values: CDR1 LNHDA, CDR2 SQIVND (reference sequence). V lost 3 bases, J lost 4 bases, and 15 bases lay in between.

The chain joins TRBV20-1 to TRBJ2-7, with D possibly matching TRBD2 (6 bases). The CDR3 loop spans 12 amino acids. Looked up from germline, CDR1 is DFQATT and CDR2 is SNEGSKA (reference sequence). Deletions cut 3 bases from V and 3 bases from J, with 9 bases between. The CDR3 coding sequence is TGCAGTGCTAGTATAGCGGTCTACGAGCAGTACTTC. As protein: CSASIAVYEQYF.

The CDR3 sequence is CASSPDGLAGGAYEQYF. Here the CDR3 DNA reads TGTGCCAGCAGCCCTGATGGGCTAGCGGGGGGTGCCTACGAGCAGTACTTC. The gene calls are TRBV7-9 and TRBJ2-7; 11 bases map to TRBD2. With V trimmed by 5 bases and J by 2 bases, 11 bases remained unmatched. The CDR3 has 17 amino acids. Germline-derived CDR1 and CDR2 are SEHNR and FQNEAQ (reference sequence).

CDR3 protein: CSVGRGSPPEAFF. Here the CDR3 DNA reads TGCAGCGTCGGGCGGGGCAGTCCCCCTGAAGCTTTCTTT. This chain joins TRBV29-1 and TRBJ1-1; TRBD1 might be the D (5 bases). V dropped 6 bases and J dropped 6 bases, with 17 bases sitting between them. The CDR3 has 13 residues. Germline V gives CDR1 SQVTM, CDR2 ANQGSEA.